These 21 T cell receptor beta chains were sequenced from one sample in a study of blood T cells in healthy people across ages. The use of a sample-barcoded 5' primer and a J-beta primer mix characterized a second PCR of roughly 6 to 11 cycles. TCRdb passed the 5' RACE reads through MiXCR, listing each CDR3 protein once. Here the sample spans approximately 600,000 distinct CDR3 sequences, about 54% being singletons. The material sequenced was blood. These receptors were obtained from a man aged 55 to 70 in good health.

Notes on this clonotype: A single base separates this from a much larger clone, so it may be a read error. The chain is built from TRBV12-3 or TRBV12-4 and TRBJ2-4, with D tentatively TRBD1 or TRBD2 (5 bases each). V was trimmed by 5 bases and J by 6 bases, leaving 11 bases between them. This CDR3 has 13 residues. In nucleotides, the CDR3 is TGTGCCAGCAGTGTAGGGGACGGAAACATTCAGTACTTC. Its translation is CASSVGDGNIQYF.

The V and J genes are TRBV11-2 and TRBJ2-7, with TRBD2 as a possible D gene (5 bases). Germline CDR1 SGHAT, CDR2 FQNNGV. The V end lost 5 bases, the J end lost 4 bases, and 15 bases lay between the germline ends. The length of the CDR3 is 14 residues. The CDR3 DNA sequence: TGTGCCAGCAGCGTATGGACGGGGTCTTACGAGCAGTACTTC. Protein sequence: CASSVWTGSYEQYF.

This chain joins TRBV5-1 and TRBJ2-5; TRBD1 matches at 9 bases. This CDR3 is built from 17 residues. The trim removed 1 base at V and 11 bases at J, leaving 18 bases unmatched. The germline gives CDR1 SGHRS, CDR2 YFSETQ. The CDR3 DNA sequence: TGCGCCAGCAGCTTGACGGTCGGACAGGGGATTGGCAATGAGCAGTACTTC. As protein: CASSLTVGQGIGNEQYF.

This clonotype was detected a few times. The J gene is TRBJ2-5, the V gene TRBV20-1, with 11 bases lining up with TRBD2. Germline trimming cut 6 bases from V and 3 bases from J; bases unmatched to any gene: 6. CDR3 length: 14 residues. The germline gives CDR1 DFQATT, CDR2 SNEGSKA (reference sequence). CDR3 coding DNA: TGCAGTGCCGGGACTAGCGGAATTAAAGAGACCCAGTACTTC. Translating gives CSAGTSGIKETQYF.

The chain is built from TRBV20-1 and TRBJ2-5; TRBD2 matches at 14 bases. The germline V gene has CDR1 DFQATT and CDR2 SNEGSKA (reference sequence). Trimming cost V 6 bases and J 5 bases; bases outside gene matches: 11. The CDR3 spans 16 residues. CDR3: CSACRLAGGPRETQYF. CDR3 nucleotides: TGCAGTGCATGTAGACTAGCGGGGGGGCCCAGGGAGACCCAGTACTTC.

The gene calls are TRBV20-1 and TRBJ2-7, with 8 nucleotides matching TRBD2. CDR3 length equals 13 residues. CDR1 is DFQATT, CDR2 SNEGSKA, per germline (reference sequence). Germline trimming cut 6 bases from V and 2 bases from J; bases unmatched to any gene: 6. This CDR3 reads CSAAGTRTYEQYF. The CDR3 DNA sequence: TGCAGTGCCGCCGGGACTAGAACCTACGAGCAGTACTTC.

The chain combines TRBV7-9 with TRBJ2-4; possibly TRBD1 for D (5 bases). Trimming shortened V by 4 bases and J by 0 bases, and 13 bases separated the two germline ends. The germline gives CDR1 SEHNR, CDR2 FQNEAQ (reference sequence). The CDR3 extends over 16 amino acids. CDR3 residues: CASSSTDKLAKNIQYF. The CDR3, as DNA: TGTGCCAGCAGCTCAACGGACAAGCTAGCCAAAAACATTCAGTACTTC.

This clonotype has a single count. The genes are TRBV4-2 and TRBJ2-3, with D possibly matching TRBD2 (6 bases). This CDR3 has 15 residues. V lost 2 bases, J lost 4 bases, and 13 bases lay in between. The V gene's germline CDR1 is LGHNA and CDR2 YNFKEQ. The CDR3 DNA follows: TGTGCCAGCAGCCAATTTGGGGGGTCTGCAGATACGCAGTATTTT. Amino acids: CASSQFGGSADTQYF.

Details on this clonotype: A much larger clone differs from this one at a single base, so this may be a read error. The chain joins TRBV7-9 to TRBJ2-1, with 9 positions matching TRBD2. The V segment lost 1 base and the J segment 6 bases; nucleotides outside the gene matches: 4. CDR1 is SEHNR, CDR2 FQNEAQ, per germline (reference sequence). CDR3 length equals 15 residues. This chain's CDR3 is CASSLVRGGINEQFF. The CDR3 nucleotides read TGTGCCAGCAGCTTAGTGCGGGGGGGCATCAATGAGCAGTTCTTC.

There are a few counts of this clonotype. The chain recombines TRBV6-5 with TRBJ1-1; TRBD1 might be the D (5 bases). Germline lookup yields CDR1 MNHEY and CDR2 SVGAGI. The ends were cut back, 0 bases at V and 0 bases at J, with 17 bases in the middle. The CDR3 covers 18 residues. The CDR3 DNA sequence: TGTGCCAGCAGTTACTCCTACGTCCTAGGGACGGTGAACACTGAAGCTTTCTTT. Translation gives CASSYSYVLGTVNTEAFF.

This chain links TRBV12-3 or TRBV12-4 with TRBJ1-6; TRBD1 matches at 10 bases. The ends lost 6 bases at V and 4 bases at J; junction bases unmatched: 9. This CDR3 spans 17 amino acids. CDR3 sequence (DNA): TGTGCCAGCAGACTCGGGGGACAGGGGTTGTATAATTCACCCCTCCACTTT. It codes for CASRLGGQGLYNSPLHF.

The chain couples TRBV12-3 or TRBV12-4 to TRBJ2-4; 12 bases match TRBD2. The J call is doubtful: the DNA matches TRBJ2-5 better. CDR3 size: 16 residues. CDR3: CASRPSGGAGEETQYF. In nucleotides, the CDR3 is TGTGCCAGCAGACCTAGCGGGGGGGCAGGGGAAGAGACCCAGTACTTC.

As regards this clonotype: A junction end diverges from the germline sequence, so it may reflect a read error. The CDR3 sequence: CASSVLAGTTYNERFF. In DNA, the CDR3 is TGTGCCAGCAGCGTATTAGCGGGAACTACCTACAATGAGCGGTTCTTC. The V and J genes are TRBV9 and TRBJ2-1; 8 positions agree with TRBD2. Germline values: CDR1 SGDLS, CDR2 YYNGEE. There are 16 residues in the CDR3.

The J gene is TRBJ2-4, the V gene TRBV20-1; possible D gene TRBD2, 6 bases. The CDR3 is 12 amino acids. Germline V gene data show CDR1 as DFQATT and CDR2 as SNEGSKA (reference sequence). V was shortened by 0 bases and J by 13 bases, with 13 bases between the two germline ends. Here the CDR3 DNA reads TGCAGTGCTAGAGATAATTGGAGGGAGCAGTACTTC. Its translation: CSARDNWREQYF.

Of note for this clonotype: A much larger clone differs from this one at a single base, so this may be a read error. The V gene is TRBV29-1, the J gene TRBJ2-5; no clear D. CDR1 and CDR2 (germline): SQVTM, ANQGSEA. This CDR3 is built from 11 residues. The germline V and J ends were trimmed by 6 bases and 0 bases, with 5 bases remaining between them. This CDR3 is CSVGNQETQYF. In DNA, the CDR3 is TGCAGCGTGGGGAACCAAGAGACCCAGTACTTC.

This rearrangement joins TRBV12-3 or TRBV12-4 to TRBJ2-4; no definite D call. This CDR3 is built from 16 residues. Trimming cost V 5 bases and J 3 bases, with 17 bases left between them. The CDR3 DNA is TGTGCCAGCAGTCCAGTACCCGGTTTGGGCAAAAACATTCAGTACTTC. Translating it yields CASSPVPGLGKNIQYF.

The chain is built from TRBV6-2 or TRBV6-3 and TRBJ2-1; D is perhaps TRBD1 (6 bases). Trimming pared 5 bases from V and 0 bases from J, leaving 17 bases between. Germline V lookup: CDR1 MNHEY, CDR2 SVGEGT. The CDR3 extends over 17 amino acids. The CDR3 region is CASSTYRRGSSYNEQFF. CDR3 in DNA: TGTGCCAGCAGTACCTATCGCAGGGGAAGCTCCTACAATGAGCAGTTCTTC.

This chain joins TRBV6-4 and TRBJ1-2; D not resolved. V dropped 4 bases and J dropped 5 bases, with 11 bases sitting between them. The CDR3 is 13 residues long. In germline, CDR1 is MRHNA, CDR2 SNTAGT. The CDR3 DNA reads TGTGCCAGCAGTGTAGACAAGGAATATGGCTACACCTTC. This sequence encodes CASSVDKEYGYTF.

V gene TRBV2 combines with J gene TRBJ1-1; D might be TRBD1 (6 bases). Germline V gene sequence: CDR1 SNHLY, CDR2 FYNNEI. CDR3 length equals 16 residues. The V and J ends lost 1 base and 0 bases respectively, with 12 bases between them. CDR3 loop: CASSEEGGSLNTEAFF. The CDR3 region has the DNA TGTGCCAGCAGTGAAGAGGGGGGCAGCTTGAACACTGAAGCTTTCTTT.

The chain couples TRBV20-1 to TRBJ2-5, with D perhaps TRBD1 or TRBD2 (5 bases each). V lost 4 bases and J 4 bases, leaving 19 bases between the germline ends. CDR3 length equals 15 residues. Germline V gene sequence: CDR1 DFQATT, CDR2 SNEGSKA (reference sequence). CDR3 in amino acids: CSATYFGTPGETQYF. The CDR3 nucleotides are TGCAGTGCTACCTACTTCGGGACCCCCGGAGAGACCCAGTACTTC.

The rearrangement joins TRBV4-1 to TRBJ2-3; a weak D match, TRBD1 (6 bases). Trimming removed 3 bases from V and 0 bases from J, with 13 bases in between. The CDR3 is 16 amino acids. The germline CDR1 and CDR2 sequences are MGHRA and YSYEKL. The CDR3 protein is CASSQEDSASTDTQYF. CDR3 bases: TGCGCCAGCAGCCAGGAGGACAGTGCTAGCACAGATACGCAGTATTTT.